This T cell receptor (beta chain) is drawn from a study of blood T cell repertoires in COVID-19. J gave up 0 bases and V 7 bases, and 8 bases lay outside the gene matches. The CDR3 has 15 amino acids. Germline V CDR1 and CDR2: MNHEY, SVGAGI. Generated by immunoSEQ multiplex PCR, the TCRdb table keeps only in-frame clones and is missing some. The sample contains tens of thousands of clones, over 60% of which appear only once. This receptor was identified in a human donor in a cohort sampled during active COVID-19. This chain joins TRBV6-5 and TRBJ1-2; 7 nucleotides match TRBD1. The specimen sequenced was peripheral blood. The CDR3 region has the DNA TGTGCCAGCACCGAAGGGGGCAGGGCTAACTATGGCTACACCTTC. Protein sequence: CASTEGGRANYGYTF.